This TCR beta chain stems from a study of CXCR3-negative and CXCR3-positive naive CD8 T cells. Study conclusions and caveats: TRB CDR3 properties served as the basis for inferring TCR strength, and surface CD5 was comparable between naive subsets.

Its frequency marks this clonotype as medium-sized. The antigen is undetermined. Through 5' RACE with UMI labels, the TRB cDNA libraries were prepared. With the 5' RACE reads reprocessed, TCRdb shows one record per CDR3 protein and no DNA. The repertoire table contains 3,900 or so distinct CDR3 sequences. Sequenced: naive CXCR3- CD8+ T cells from blood. Subset: CD45RO-CCR7+CD27+CD95- naive CD8+ T cells lacking CXCR3 (TNR3-). The sequence derives from a human donor in good health. Some clones in this sample may be carry-over from other donors' samples.

This chain's CDR3 is CASIRLAGQQETQYF. V is TRBV28 and J is TRBJ2-5; TCRdb names TRBD2, which stays unverified in the absence of DNA. Looked up from germline, CDR1 is MDHEN and CDR2 is SYDVKM. CDR3 length equals 15 residues. Supplemented by reference TRBV28 and TRBJ2-5, the full variable domain reads DVKVTQSSRYLVKRTGEKVFLECVQDMDHENMFWYRQDPGLGLRLIYFSYDVKMKEKGDIPEGYSVSREKKERFSLILESASTNQTSMYLCASIRLAGQQETQYFGPGTRLLVL.